These 22 T cell receptor beta chains came from one sample sequenced in a study of blood T cells in healthy people across ages. Using a J-beta primer mix together with a sample-barcoded 5' primer, a second PCR was run for about 6 to 12 cycles. TCRdb re-called the 5' RACE reads with MiXCR, one entry per CDR3 protein. The sample has about 400,000 distinct CDR3 sequences; roughly half are singletons. The sample was blood. The receptors come from a man between 60 and 70 years old in good health.

This clonotype came up a few times. J is TRBJ1-2 and V is TRBV5-6; 7 nucleotides align to TRBD1. The length of the CDR3 is 14 residues. Germline V CDR1 and CDR2: SGHDT, YYEEEE. V shed 4 bases, J shed 2 bases, and the junction held 5 bases outside the gene matches. The CDR3 bases are TGTGCCAGCAGCCTAGGACAGGTGAACTATGGCTACACCTTC. Translated, it gives CASSLGQVNYGYTF.

This clonotype occurred a few times. This sequence joins TRBV7-9 and TRBJ2-7; TRBD1 agrees at 11 bases. The ends lost 0 bases at V and 4 bases at J; junction bases unmatched: 5. The CDR3 has 16 residues. The V gene's germline CDR1 is SEHNR and CDR2 FQNEAQ (reference sequence). The CDR3 DNA sequence: TGTGCCAGCAGCTTAGCCCCTCGGGACAGGGGGTACGAGCAGTACTTC. This encodes CASSLAPRDRGYEQYF.

The genes are TRBV5-6 and TRBJ2-1, with a tentative D call TRBD1 (6 bases). Germline values: CDR1 SGHDT, CDR2 YYEEEE. The CDR3 has 16 amino acids. The V end was cut by 4 bases, the J end by 8 bases, with 22 bases between. The CDR3 sequence is CASSPPPSRGSYEQFF. DNA of the CDR3: TGTGCCAGCAGCCCACCCCCCAGCAGGGGTTCATATGAGCAGTTCTTC.

The CDR3 bases are TGCAGTGCTAGGGGACAGTACAACCCGGGGGAGCAGTACTTC. Protein: CSARGQYNPGEQYF. The chain links TRBV20-1 to TRBJ2-7; 7 nucleotides align to TRBD1. The junction had 12 bases not matched to a gene; V was cut back by 3 bases and J by 7 bases. This CDR3 spans 14 amino acids. In germline, CDR1 is DFQATT, CDR2 SNEGSKA (reference sequence).

This clonotype was counted a few times. This may stem from a read error, because a much larger clone lies one nucleotide away. CDR3 sequence (DNA): TGTGTCAGCAGCGTGGGGACGGACAGCTCCTACAATGAGCAGTTCTTC. Protein sequence: CVSSVGTDSSYNEQFF. J is TRBJ2-1 and V is TRBV9; tentative D call: TRBD1 (6 bases). Germline CDR1 is SGDLS and CDR2 is YYNGEE. CDR3 length: 16 amino acids.

Of note for this clonotype: This may be a read error, as it is one base from a much larger clone. This rearrangement joins TRBV2 to TRBJ2-5; 7 bases line up with TRBD1. J lost 13 bases, V lost 4 bases, and 12 bases had no gene match. Germline CDR1 SNHLY, CDR2 FYNNEI. This CDR3 contains 13 residues. CDR3 loop: CASSATGQSPWYF. Written as DNA, the CDR3 is TGTGCCAGCAGTGCCACGGGACAGTCTCCCTGGTACTTC.

CDR3 DNA: TGCAGTGCTAGAGATAGGGGGACTAGCGACGTAGGGCGCTCTGGGGCCAACGTCCTGACTTTC. Protein sequence: CSARDRGTSDVGRSGANVLTF. The chain is built from TRBV20-1 and TRBJ2-6, with 10 nucleotides matching TRBD2. The ends lost 0 bases at V and 0 bases at J; junction bases unmatched: 14. The germline V gene has CDR1 DFQATT and CDR2 SNEGSKA (reference sequence). This CDR3 is 21 amino acids long.

The chain recombines TRBV27 with TRBJ1-2; 7 positions agree with TRBD1. Germline assignment: CDR1 MNHEY and CDR2 SMNVEV (reference sequence). This CDR3 has 14 amino acids. V was pared by 6 bases and J by 4 bases, with 8 bases of the junction left unmatched. The CDR3 nucleotides are TGTGCCAGCAGGTCAGGGGGGCAGGCCTATGGCTACACCTTC. Amino acids: CASRSGGQAYGYTF.

The genes are TRBV4-3 and TRBJ2-7; 10 bases are shared with TRBD1. After removal of 0 bases from V and 3 bases from J, the junction contained 5 bases not matched to a gene. Per the germline V gene, CDR1 is LGHNA and CDR2 is YSLEER. The CDR3 is 16 residues long. The CDR3 here is CASSQDWGTGDYEQYF. The CDR3 region has the DNA TGCGCCAGCAGCCAAGATTGGGGGACAGGGGACTACGAGCAGTACTTC.

The DNA for the CDR3 is TGTGCCACCAGTGGCAGCGGGAGGAAGGGCCTCAATGAGCAGTTCTTC. Its translation is CATSGSGRKGLNEQFF. V and J are TRBV24-1 and TRBJ2-1, with TRBD2 identical over 9 bases. Per germline, CDR1 KGHDR and CDR2 SFDVKD. The V and J ends lost 5 bases and 6 bases, in that order; junction bases with no gene match: 10. The CDR3 loop spans 16 amino acids.

The gene calls are TRBV19 and TRBJ2-7; D gene uncertain. The CDR3 extends over 14 amino acids. Germline V CDR1 and CDR2: LNHDA, SQIVND (reference sequence). The V end was cut by 3 bases, the J end by 0 bases, with 9 bases between. The CDR3 spells CASSMASTSYEQYF. CDR3 DNA sequence: TGTGCCAGTAGTATGGCGAGTACCTCCTACGAGCAGTACTTC.

This chain joins TRBV11-2 and TRBJ1-3; D not certain. Germline-derived CDR1 and CDR2 are SGHAT and FQNNGV. The CDR3 is made up of 13 amino acids. Trimming stripped 5 bases from V and 8 bases from J, with 13 bases between. CDR3 region: CASSPLREDTIYF. In nucleotides, the CDR3 is TGTGCCAGCAGCCCACTTAGGGAAGACACCATATATTTT. The full variable domain, in which reference TRBV11-2 and TRBJ1-3 provide the parts outside the CDR3, is EAGVAQSPRYKIIEKRQSVAFWCNPISGHATLYWYQQILGQGPKLLIQFQNNGVVDDSQLPKDRFSAERLKGVDSTLKIQPAKLEDSAVYLCASSPLREDTIYFGEGSWLTVV.

This chain joins TRBV14 and TRBJ2-5; D ambiguous. Germline V gene data show CDR1 as SGHDN and CDR2 as FVKESK. This CDR3 is 12 amino acids long. V lost 2 bases and J lost 4, with 5 bases in between. Written as DNA, the CDR3 is TGTGCCAGCAGCCAAAATATAGAGACCCAGTACTTC. It yields the protein CASSQNIETQYF. The complete variable domain, with remaining parts taken from reference TRBV14 and TRBJ2-5, reads EAGVTQFPSHSVIEKGQTVTLRCDPISGHDNLYWYRRVMGKEIKFLLHFVKESKQDESGMPNNRFLAERTGGTYSTLKVQPAELEDSGVYFCASSQNIETQYFGPGTRLLVL.

The chain joins TRBV9 to TRBJ2-5; D gene ambiguous. Trimming took 4 bases from V and 5 from J, leaving 18 bases between them. Germline CDR1 is SGDLS and CDR2 is YYNGEE. The CDR3 extends over 15 amino acids. CDR3 DNA: TGTGCCAGCAGCCCATCGTTGGGGTCGTCCGAGACCCAGTACTTC. Amino acids: CASSPSLGSSETQYF. Combining the CDR3 with reference TRBV9 and TRBJ2-5 gives the whole variable domain DSGVTQTPKHLITATGQRVTLRCSPRSGDLSVYWYQQSLDQGLQFLIQYYNGEERAKGNILERFSAQQFPDLHSELNLSSLELGDSALYFCASSPSLGSSETQYFGPGTRLLVL.

This rearrangement joins TRBV28 to TRBJ2-3; tentative D call: TRBD1 (5 bases). The germline V gene has CDR1 MDHEN and CDR2 SYDVKM. The CDR3 is 16 amino acids. The V and J ends lost 1 base and 7 bases respectively, with 18 bases between them. The CDR3 nucleotides are TGTGCCAGCAGTTTATCACCCCAGGGTGCACAAAATACGCAGTATTTT. This translates into CASSLSPQGAQNTQYF.

This clonotype showed up just a few times. The CDR3 sequence: CASSTPGRSEQFF. CDR3 DNA sequence: TGTGCCAGCAGTACGCCGGGACGGAGCGAGCAGTTCTTC. V gene TRBV7-2 combines with J gene TRBJ2-1; D is tentatively TRBD1 or TRBD2 (5 bases each). Between the trimmed V and J ends, which lost 6 bases and 10 bases, there was a span of 16 bases. Germline V gene data show CDR1 as SGHTA and CDR2 as FQGNSA. The CDR3 runs to 13 residues.

This rearrangement joins TRBV6-5 to TRBJ2-4; D tentatively reads TRBD1 or TRBD2 (5 bases each). There are 15 residues in the CDR3. V was cut by 6 bases and J by 1 base, with 13 bases left in between. Germline CDR1 MNHEY, CDR2 SVGAGI. CDR3 nucleotides: TGTGCCAGCAGCCTATTCGAGGGGGCCAAAAACATTCAGTACTTC. The encoded protein is CASSLFEGAKNIQYF.

This clonotype was counted a few times. The gene calls are TRBV6-5 and TRBJ2-3; no clear D gene. CDR3 length: 13 residues. With 8 bases removed from V and 2 bases from J, the gap between germline ends came to 11 bases. CDR1 and CDR2 from the germline V gene are MNHEY and SVGAGI. This CDR3 reads CASAVGFTDTQYF. The CDR3 DNA follows: TGTGCCAGCGCTGTTGGATTCACAGATACGCAGTATTTT.

This clonotype was counted once. The CDR3 DNA reads TGCGCCAGCAGCCTCGGGGAGGGGACGGTATACAATGAGCAGTTCTTC. Protein sequence: CASSLGEGTVYNEQFF. This chain joins TRBV5-1 and TRBJ2-1; 7 positions match TRBD2. Germline V gene data show CDR1 as SGHRS and CDR2 as YFSETQ. J was trimmed by 4 bases and V by 4 bases; bases with no gene match: 11. The CDR3 extends over 16 amino acids.

In this sample, this clonotype turned up once. V usage is TRBV6-1 and J usage is TRBJ2-5; 10 bases agree with TRBD2. The CDR3 extends over 17 amino acids. Trimming took 6 bases from V and 5 from J; bases not matched to a gene: 15. The germline V gene encodes CDR1 MNHNS and CDR2 SASEGT. The CDR3 is CASSHLSGRAGLETQYF. CDR3 DNA: TGTGCCAGCAGCCACCTCAGCGGGAGGGCCGGGCTGGAGACCCAGTACTTC.

The genes are TRBV20-1 and TRBJ2-4; maybe TRBD2 (6 bases). The last part of the DNA fits TRBJ2-7 better; the J call may be wrong. This CDR3 spans 15 amino acids. Germline assignment: CDR1 DFQATT and CDR2 SNEGSKA (reference sequence). The CDR3 here is CSARDERVAAYEQYF. CDR3 nucleotides: TGCAGTGCTAGAGATGAAAGGGTAGCGGCCTACGAGCAGTACTTC.

The chain combines TRBV4-1 with TRBJ2-4; 7 bases map to TRBD1. The germline V gene encodes CDR1 MGHRA and CDR2 YSYEKL. With V trimmed by 7 bases and J by 1 base, 16 bases remained unmatched. This CDR3 contains 18 residues. This chain's CDR3 is CASTGGFRQGTAKNIQYF. In nucleotides, the CDR3 is TGCGCCAGCACTGGGGGCTTTAGACAGGGAACCGCCAAAAACATTCAGTACTTC.